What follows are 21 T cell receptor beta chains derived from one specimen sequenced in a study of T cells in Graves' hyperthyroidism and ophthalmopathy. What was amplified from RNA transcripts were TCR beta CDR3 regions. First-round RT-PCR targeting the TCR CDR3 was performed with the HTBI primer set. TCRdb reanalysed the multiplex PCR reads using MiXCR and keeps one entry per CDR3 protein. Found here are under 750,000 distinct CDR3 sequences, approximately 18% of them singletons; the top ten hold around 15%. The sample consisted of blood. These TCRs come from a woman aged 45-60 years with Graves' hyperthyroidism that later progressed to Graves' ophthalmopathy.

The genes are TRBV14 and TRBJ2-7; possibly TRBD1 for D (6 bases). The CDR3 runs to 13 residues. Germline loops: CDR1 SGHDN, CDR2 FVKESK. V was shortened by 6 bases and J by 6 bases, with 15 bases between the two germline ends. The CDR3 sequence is CASSESPRGEQYF. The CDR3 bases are TGTGCCAGCAGTGAATCACCCAGGGGCGAGCAGTACTTC.

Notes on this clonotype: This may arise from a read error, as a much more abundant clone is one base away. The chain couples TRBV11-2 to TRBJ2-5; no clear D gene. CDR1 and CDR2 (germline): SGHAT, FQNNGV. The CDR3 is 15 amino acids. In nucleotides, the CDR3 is TGTGCCAGCAGCTCCGTAAGGACGGTCCAAGAGACCCCGTACTTC. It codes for CASSSVRTVQETPYF.

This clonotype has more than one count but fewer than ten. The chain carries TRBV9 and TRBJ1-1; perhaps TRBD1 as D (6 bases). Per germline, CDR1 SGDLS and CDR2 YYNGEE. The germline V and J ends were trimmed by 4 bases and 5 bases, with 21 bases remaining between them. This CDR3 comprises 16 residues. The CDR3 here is CASSSSGGGYGTEAFF. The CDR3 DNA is TGTGCCAGCAGCTCCAGCGGAGGGGGGTATGGTACTGAAGCTTTCTTT.

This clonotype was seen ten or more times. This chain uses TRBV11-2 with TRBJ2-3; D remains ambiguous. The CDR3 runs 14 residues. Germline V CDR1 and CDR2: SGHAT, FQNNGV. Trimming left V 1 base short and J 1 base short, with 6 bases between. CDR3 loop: CASSLVLGTDTQYF. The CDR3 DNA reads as TGTGCCAGCAGCTTAGTATTGGGCACAGATACGCAGTATTTT.

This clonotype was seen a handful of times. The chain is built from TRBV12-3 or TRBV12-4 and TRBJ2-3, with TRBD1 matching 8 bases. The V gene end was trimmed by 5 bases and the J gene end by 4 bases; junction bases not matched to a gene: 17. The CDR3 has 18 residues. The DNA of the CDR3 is TGTGCCAGCAGTATCGATAAACAGGACAGGGACCCACCAGATACGCAGTATTTT. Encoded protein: CASSIDKQDRDPPDTQYF.

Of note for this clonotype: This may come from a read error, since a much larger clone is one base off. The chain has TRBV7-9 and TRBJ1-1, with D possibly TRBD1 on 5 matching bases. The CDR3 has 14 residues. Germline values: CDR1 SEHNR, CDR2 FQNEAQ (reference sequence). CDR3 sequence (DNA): TGTGCCAGCAGCTGGGGCTTTTCGCGGACTGGAGCTTTCTTT. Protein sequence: CASSWGFSRTGAFF.

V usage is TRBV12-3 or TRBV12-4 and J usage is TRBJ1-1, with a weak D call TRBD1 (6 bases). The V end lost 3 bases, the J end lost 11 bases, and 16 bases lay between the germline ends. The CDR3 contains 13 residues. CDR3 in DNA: TGTGCCAGCAGTTTGGCCAGGGGCGGAGGGGCTTTCTTT. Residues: CASSLARGGGAFF.

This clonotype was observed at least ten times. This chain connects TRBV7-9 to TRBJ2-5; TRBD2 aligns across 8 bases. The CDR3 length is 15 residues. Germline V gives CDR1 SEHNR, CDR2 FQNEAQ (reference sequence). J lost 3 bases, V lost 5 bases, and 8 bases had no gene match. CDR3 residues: CASSPREGPEETQYF. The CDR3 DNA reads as TGTGCCAGCAGCCCCCGGGAGGGGCCCGAAGAGACCCAGTACTTC.

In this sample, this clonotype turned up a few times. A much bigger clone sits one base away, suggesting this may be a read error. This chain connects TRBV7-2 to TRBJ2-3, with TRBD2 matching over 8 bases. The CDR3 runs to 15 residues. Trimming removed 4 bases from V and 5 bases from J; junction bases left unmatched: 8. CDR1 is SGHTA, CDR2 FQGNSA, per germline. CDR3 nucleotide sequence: TGTACCAGCAGCTCCGCGGGGGGCCAGATAGATACGCAGTATTTT. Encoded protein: CTSSSAGGQIDTQYF. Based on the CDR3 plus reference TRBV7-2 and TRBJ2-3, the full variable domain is GAGVSQSPSNKVTEKGKDVELRCDPISGHTALYWYRQSLGQGLEFLIYFQGNSAPDKSGLPSDRFSAERTGGSVSTLTIQRTQQEDSAVYLCTSSSAGGQIDTQYFGPGTRLTVL.

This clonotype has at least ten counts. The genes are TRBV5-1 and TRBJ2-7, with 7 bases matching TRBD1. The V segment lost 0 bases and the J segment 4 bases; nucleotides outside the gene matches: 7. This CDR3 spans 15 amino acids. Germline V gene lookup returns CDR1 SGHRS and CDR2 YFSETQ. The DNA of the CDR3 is TGCGCCAGCAGCTTGGGCCCCGGGACAGAGTACGAGCAGTACTTC. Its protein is CASSLGPGTEYEQYF. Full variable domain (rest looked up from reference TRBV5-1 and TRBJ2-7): KAGVTQTPRYLIKTRGQQVTLSCSPISGHRSVSWYQQTPGQGLQFLFEYFSETQRNKGNFPGRFSGRQFSNSRSEMNVSTLELGDSALYLCASSLGPGTEYEQYFGPGTRLTVT.

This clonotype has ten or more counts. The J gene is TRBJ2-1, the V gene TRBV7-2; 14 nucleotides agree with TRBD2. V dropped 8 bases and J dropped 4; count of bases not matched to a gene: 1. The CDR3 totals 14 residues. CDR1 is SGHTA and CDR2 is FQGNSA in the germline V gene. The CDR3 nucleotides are TGTGCCAGCGGACTAGCGGGGGGTTACAATGAGCAGTTCTTC. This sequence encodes CASGLAGGYNEQFF. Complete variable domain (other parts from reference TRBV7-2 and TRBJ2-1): GAGVSQSPSNKVTEKGKDVELRCDPISGHTALYWYRQSLGQGLEFLIYFQGNSAPDKSGLPSDRFSAERTGGSVSTLTIQRTQQEDSAVYLCASGLAGGYNEQFFGPGTRLTVL.

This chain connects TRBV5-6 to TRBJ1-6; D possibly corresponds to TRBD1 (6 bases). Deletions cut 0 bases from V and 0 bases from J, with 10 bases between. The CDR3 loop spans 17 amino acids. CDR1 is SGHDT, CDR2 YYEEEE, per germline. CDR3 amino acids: CASSLAGESSYNSPLHF. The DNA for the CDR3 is TGTGCCAGCAGCTTGGCAGGGGAGAGCTCCTATAATTCACCCCTCCACTTT.

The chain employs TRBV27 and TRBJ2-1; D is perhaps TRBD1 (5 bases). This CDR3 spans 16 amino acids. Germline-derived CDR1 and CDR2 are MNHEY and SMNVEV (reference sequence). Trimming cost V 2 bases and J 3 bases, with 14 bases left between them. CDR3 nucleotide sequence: TGTGCCAGCAGTTTACTCGCCAGGGTAGGCTACAATGAGCAGTTCTTC. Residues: CASSLLARVGYNEQFF.

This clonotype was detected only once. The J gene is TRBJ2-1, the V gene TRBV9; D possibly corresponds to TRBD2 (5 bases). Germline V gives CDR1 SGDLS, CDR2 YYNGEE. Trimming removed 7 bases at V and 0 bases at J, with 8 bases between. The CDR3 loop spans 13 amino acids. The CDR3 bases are TGTGCCAGCCAGCGGAGCTCCTACAATGAGCAGTTCTTC. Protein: CASQRSSYNEQFF. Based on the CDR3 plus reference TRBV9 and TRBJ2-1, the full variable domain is DSGVTQTPKHLITATGQRVTLRCSPRSGDLSVYWYQQSLDQGLQFLIQYYNGEERAKGNILERFSAQQFPDLHSELNLSSLELGDSALYFCASQRSSYNEQFFGPGTRLTVL.

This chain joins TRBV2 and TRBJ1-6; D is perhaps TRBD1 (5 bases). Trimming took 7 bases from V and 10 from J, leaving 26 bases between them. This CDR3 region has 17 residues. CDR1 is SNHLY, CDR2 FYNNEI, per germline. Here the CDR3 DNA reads TGTGCCAGCACCGAATATTGGCCCGGCAGGGCAAACTCACCCCTCCACTTT. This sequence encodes CASTEYWPGRANSPLHF.

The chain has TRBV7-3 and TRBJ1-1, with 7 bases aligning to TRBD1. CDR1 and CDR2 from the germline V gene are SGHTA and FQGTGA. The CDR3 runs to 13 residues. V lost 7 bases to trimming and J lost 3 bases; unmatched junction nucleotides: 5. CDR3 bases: TGTGCCAGCAAGGGACAGACCTACACTGAAGCTTTCTTT. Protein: CASKGQTYTEAFF.

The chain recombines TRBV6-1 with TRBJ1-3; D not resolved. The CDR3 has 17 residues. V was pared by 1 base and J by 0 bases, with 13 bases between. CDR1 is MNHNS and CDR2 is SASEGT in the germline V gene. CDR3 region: CASSEGPVRLSGNTIYF. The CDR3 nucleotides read TGTGCCAGCAGTGAAGGACCCGTACGACTCTCTGGAAACACCATATATTTT.

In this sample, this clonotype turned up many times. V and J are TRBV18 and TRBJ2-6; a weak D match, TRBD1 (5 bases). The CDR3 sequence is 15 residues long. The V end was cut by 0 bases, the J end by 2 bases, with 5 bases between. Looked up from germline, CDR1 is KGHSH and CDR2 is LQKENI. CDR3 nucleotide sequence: TGTGCCAGCTCACCACCCAGGGCTGGGGCCAACGTCCTGACTTTC. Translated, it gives CASSPPRAGANVLTF.

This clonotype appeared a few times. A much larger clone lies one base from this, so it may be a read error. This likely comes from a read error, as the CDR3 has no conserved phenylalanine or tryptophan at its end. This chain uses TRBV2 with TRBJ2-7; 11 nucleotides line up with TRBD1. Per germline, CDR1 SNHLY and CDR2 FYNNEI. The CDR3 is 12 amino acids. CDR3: CAAGTGGYEQYL. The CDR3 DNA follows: TGTGCGGCAGGGACAGGGGGCTACGAGCAGTACCTC.

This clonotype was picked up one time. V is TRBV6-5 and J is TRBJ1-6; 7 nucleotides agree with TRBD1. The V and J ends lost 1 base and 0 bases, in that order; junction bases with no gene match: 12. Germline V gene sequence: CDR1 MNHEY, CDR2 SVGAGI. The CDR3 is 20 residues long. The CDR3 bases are TGTGCCAGCAGTTACTGGATCCGGGACAGCTGGAGCTCCTATAATTCACCCCTCCACTTT. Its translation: CASSYWIRDSWSSYNSPLHF.

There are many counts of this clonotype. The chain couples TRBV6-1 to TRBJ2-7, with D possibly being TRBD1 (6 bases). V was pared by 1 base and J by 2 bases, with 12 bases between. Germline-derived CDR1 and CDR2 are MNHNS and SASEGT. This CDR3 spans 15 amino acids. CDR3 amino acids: CASSEGRQVPYEQYF. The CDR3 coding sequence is TGTGCCAGCAGTGAAGGACGACAGGTACCCTACGAGCAGTACTTC.